The clone carrying this T cell receptor (beta chain) was recorded at least ten times. Its antigen is as yet unknown. This CDR3 has 13 residues. V was pared by 10 bases and J by 0 bases, with 10 bases between. CDR1 and CDR2 (germline): SGHTA, FQGNSA. TCRdb used MiXCR to reprocess the reads, holding one entry per CDR3 protein. The data show 20,000 or so distinct CDR3 sequences, less than 25% seen once. The data stem from a study of lung T cells in sarcoidosis with Löfgren's syndrome. Study-level points and caveats: Shared TRAV12-1 and TRBV2 CDR3 motifs were reported across several patients. TRAV12-1 and TRBV2 were reportedly most expanded in Löfgren's patients.

The receptor was derived from a human donor with sarcoidosis (Löfgren's syndrome or another form), or a control subject (not recorded which). The rearrangement uses TRBV7-2 and TRBJ2-1, with D perhaps matching TRBD1 (5 bases). The specimen sequenced was CD4+ T cells from PBMCs. In DNA form, the CDR3 reads TGTGCCACCGCAGGGTCCTCCTACAATGAGCAGTTCTTC. This codes for CATAGSSYNEQFF.